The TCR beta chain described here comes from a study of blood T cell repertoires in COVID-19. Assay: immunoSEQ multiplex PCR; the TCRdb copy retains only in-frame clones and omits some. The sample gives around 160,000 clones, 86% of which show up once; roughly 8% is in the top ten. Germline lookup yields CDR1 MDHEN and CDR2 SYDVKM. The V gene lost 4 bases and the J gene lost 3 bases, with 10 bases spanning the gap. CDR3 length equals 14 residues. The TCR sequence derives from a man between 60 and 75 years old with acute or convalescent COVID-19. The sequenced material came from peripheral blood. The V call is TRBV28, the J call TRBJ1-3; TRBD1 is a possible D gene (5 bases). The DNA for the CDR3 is TGTGCCAGCAGTTCGGCAGGGTTTGGAAACACCATATATTTT. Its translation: CASSSAGFGNTIYF.